These T cell receptor beta chains were read from a single sample in a study of Graves' ophthalmopathy and Graves' hyperthyroidism. TCRdb re-derived calls from the multiplex PCR reads in MiXCR, one entry per CDR3 protein. Of 450,000 or so distinct CDR3 sequences listed, approximately 15% are singletons. Material for sequencing was blood. These receptors all come from a woman aged 25 to 39 with Graves' ophthalmopathy. Both conserved end residues are part of each CDR3. D genes are given only for firm matches. Not all rows give a size; the values are once, few, many and, for expanded clones, a class.

cdr3_aa cdr3_nt d_call clone_size j_call v_call
CASTVQAVGRVEAFF TGTGCCAGTACCGTTCAGGCGGTGGGTCGAGTTGAAGCTTTCTTT . . TRBJ1-1 TRBV19
CASSQDGLAEAPETQYF TGCGCCAGCAGCCAAGATGGCCTAGCGGAGGCCCCAGAGACCCAGTACTTC TRBD2 many TRBJ2-5 TRBV4-1
CASSFRDIRVNTEAFF TGTGCCAGCAGTTTCCGGGACATCCGAGTTAACACTGAAGCTTTCTTT . many TRBJ1-1 TRBV6-5
CASSAWPLSGNTIYF TGTGCCAGCAGTGCCTGGCCTCTCTCTGGAAACACCATATATTTT . many TRBJ1-3 TRBV12-3/TRBV12-4
CASGPRDRDRNTIYF TGTGCCAGCGGCCCCCGGGACAGGGATAGAAACACCATATATTTT TRBD1 . TRBJ1-3 TRBV6-1
CASRTPQGIGYGYTF TGTGCCAGCAGGACCCCACAGGGGATCGGCTATGGCTACACCTTC TRBD1 few TRBJ1-2 TRBV27
CASSSPRGAKETQYF TGTGCCAGCAGCTCGCCCCGGGGGGCTAAAGAGACCCAGTACTTC . many TRBJ2-5 TRBV7-9
CASSLDRGRPSYEQYF TGTGCCAGCAGCCTGGACAGGGGGCGACCTTCCTACGAGCAGTACTTC TRBD1 many TRBJ2-7 TRBV27
CASSASGPMGIETQYF TGTGCCAGCAGCGCCTCGGGACCCATGGGGATCGAGACCCAGTACTTC . many TRBJ2-5 TRBV9
CSANGGTGGYEQYF TGCAGTGCTAACGGAGGGACAGGGGGCTACGAGCAGTACTTC TRBD1 many TRBJ2-7 TRBV20-1
CASSDLAGRETKYF TGTGCCAGCAGTGATCTGGCCGGGAGAGAGACCAAGTACTTC . . TRBJ2-5 TRBV6-1
CASSGRYEQYF TGTGCCAGCAGTGGACGTTACGAGCAGTACTTC . many TRBJ2-7 TRBV27
CASRIWTENYGYTF TGTGCCAGCAGAATATGGACGGAGAACTATGGCTACACCTTC . many TRBJ1-2 TRBV28
CASRQGINTEAFF TGTGCCAGCCGACAGGGGATAAACACTGAAGCTTTCTTT TRBD1 . TRBJ1-1 TRBV12-3/TRBV12-4
CASLGGGPYEQYF TGTGCCAGCCTCGGGGGTGGTCCCTACGAGCAGTACTTC . many TRBJ2-7 TRBV28
CASSFGRVGNQPQHF TGTGCCAGCAGTTTCGGCAGGGTTGGCAATCAGCCCCAGCATTTT . many TRBJ1-5 TRBV28
CASSTGANTEAFF TGCGCCAGCAGCACAGGGGCGAACACTGAAGCTTTCTTT TRBD1 many TRBJ1-1 TRBV5-1
CASRSNSFETQYF TGCGCCAGCAGATCGAACTCTTTTGAGACCCAGTACTTC . few TRBJ2-5 TRBV10-2
CASSPDRGFYEQYF TGCGCCAGCAGCCCAGACAGGGGTTTCTACGAGCAGTACTTC TRBD1 few TRBJ2-7 TRBV5-1
CASNIRTGWVNTEAFF TGTGCCAGTAACATCAGGACAGGGTGGGTGAACACTGAAGCTTTCTTT TRBD1 many TRBJ1-1 TRBV19
CATSDPTDSNQPQHF TGTGCCACCAGTGACCCGACAGATAGCAATCAGCCCCAGCATTTT . many TRBJ1-5 TRBV24-1
CASSLPGATSGRPQYF TGTGCCAGCAGCTTACCTGGGGCAACTAGCGGGAGGCCACAGTACTTC TRBD2 many TRBJ2-7 TRBV7-8
CASSSFLQGYTGELFF TGTGCCAGCAGTTCCTTTTTGCAAGGGTACACCGGGGAGCTGTTTTTT . many TRBJ2-2 TRBV12-3/TRBV12-4
CASTQARTGKYEQYF TGTGCCAGCACCCAAGCCCGGACAGGGAAATACGAGCAGTACTTC TRBD1 many TRBJ2-7 TRBV6-1
CASSQYSNGPINQPQHF TGTGCCAGCTCACAATATTCAAATGGGCCGATCAATCAGCCCCAGCATTTT . . TRBJ1-5 TRBV18
CASSLPGAHGSHRELFF TGTGCCAGCAGCTTACCCGGGGCGCACGGGTCACACCGGGAGCTGTTTTTT . once TRBJ2-2 TRBV7-3
CASSQESEGRQETQYF TGTGCCAGCAGCCAAGAGTCGGAGGGCCGTCAAGAGACCCAGTACTTC . few TRBJ2-5 TRBV3-1
CATSAGGTYEQYF TGTGCCACCAGTGCGGGCGGAACCTACGAGCAGTACTTC . many TRBJ2-7 TRBV24-1
CSARQPWGNSPLHF TGCAGTGCTAGACAACCGTGGGGGAATTCACCCCTCCACTTT . many TRBJ1-6 TRBV20-1
CASSYQYTEAFF TGTGCCAGCTCATACCAGTACACTGAAGCTTTCTTT . many TRBJ1-1 TRBV12-3/TRBV12-4
CASSLVPVLNGYTF TGTGCCAGCAGTTTGGTTCCGGTTTTGAATGGCTACACCTTC . many TRBJ1-2 TRBV27
CASSPTGDMSYGYTF TGTGCCAGCAGTCCTACAGGGGACATGAGCTATGGCTACACCTTC TRBD1 . TRBJ1-2 TRBV12-3/TRBV12-4
CSGGWSRGGSYEQYF TGCAGTGGCGGTTGGTCGCGGGGGGGCTCCTACGAGCAGTACTTC TRBD2 many TRBJ2-7 TRBV20-1
CASSTPPSGPLPPYEQYF TGTGCCAGCAGTACCCCCCCCAGCGGGCCACTTCCCCCCTACGAGCAGTACTTC . many TRBJ2-7 TRBV6-2/TRBV6-3
CATSRVTGVPAGIYGYTF TGTGCCACCAGCAGAGTAACAGGGGTCCCCGCCGGCATATATGGCTACACCTTC TRBD1 many TRBJ1-2 TRBV15
CATSRGIQGASNQPQHF TGTGCCACCAGCAGAGGCATACAGGGGGCCAGCAATCAGCCCCAGCATTTT TRBD1 . TRBJ1-5 TRBV15
CASSLGGQGSYRYTF TGTGCCAGCAGCTTAGGGGGACAGGGGTCATATCGCTACACCTTC TRBD1 many TRBJ1-2 TRBV7-2
CSVQNSNQPQHF TGCAGCGTTCAAAATAGCAATCAGCCCCAGCATTTT . . TRBJ1-5 TRBV29-1
CASSLYPPGGFYGANVLTF TGTGCCAGCAGTTTATACCCCCCCGGAGGATTCTACGGGGCCAACGTCCTGACTTTC . few TRBJ2-6 TRBV28
CASSLRGRQGKDGYTF TGCGCCAGCAGCTTGAGGGGGCGACAGGGGAAAGATGGCTACACCTTC TRBD1 many TRBJ1-2 TRBV5-1
CASSFPRRNSSYEQYF TGTGCCAGCAGTTTCCCACGCCGGAACAGCTCCTACGAGCAGTACTTC . many TRBJ2-7 TRBV28